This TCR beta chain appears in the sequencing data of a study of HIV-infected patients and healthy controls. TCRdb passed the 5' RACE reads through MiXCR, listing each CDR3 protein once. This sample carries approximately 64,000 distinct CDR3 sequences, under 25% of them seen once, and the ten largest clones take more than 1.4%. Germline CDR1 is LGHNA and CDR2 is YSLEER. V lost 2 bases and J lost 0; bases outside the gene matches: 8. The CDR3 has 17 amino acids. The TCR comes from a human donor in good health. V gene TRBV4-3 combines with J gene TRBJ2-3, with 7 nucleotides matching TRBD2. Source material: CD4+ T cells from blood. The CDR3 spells CASSQSSQRGSTDTQYF. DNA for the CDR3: TGCGCCAGCAGCCAATCCTCCCAGCGGGGAAGCACAGATACGCAGTATTTT.